The sequence of this T cell receptor beta chain was determined in a study of cytomegalovirus exposure and HLA in healthy donors. Looked up from germline, CDR1 is SEHNR and CDR2 is FQNEAQ (reference sequence). V lost 6 bases to trimming and J lost 7 bases, with 9 bases between them. The CDR3 loop spans 12 amino acids. Here immunoSEQ multiplex PCR was the method, and the copy in TCRdb shows in-frame clones only, minus some. The sample records 110,000 to 150,000 clones, 88% being singletons. Sequencing input: PBMCs. The TCR originated in a woman under 30 in good health and CMV-seropositive. V gene TRBV7-9 combines with J gene TRBJ2-2, with no clear D. This chain's CDR3 is CASSLTYGELFF. CDR3 bases: TGTGCCAGCAGTCTTACTTACGGGGAGCTGTTTTTT.